What follows describes a single T cell receptor (beta chain). Trimming took 0 bases from V and 6 from J, leaving 4 bases between them. Germline lookup yields CDR1 PRHDT and CDR2 FYEKMQ (reference sequence). The CDR3 has 12 residues. This sample stems from a study of blood T cell repertoires in COVID-19. Background on the study: Sample material is recorded as cDNA or gDNA derived from T cells, B-cell-depleted T cells, or PBMCs.

In the study's own analysis: Reference gene primer amplification in the assay estimated nucleated cell counts. Profiled with immunoSEQ multiplex PCR; TCRdb holds only in-frame clones, not every one. V and J calls and clone size are copied from that table; D and trimming were computed from the DNA. This sample carries approximately 500,000 clones, around 87% of them seen once, and the ten largest clones take 1.5% to 2%. Membership in each cohort depended on participant-reported clinical history. The chain couples TRBV13 to TRBJ2-3; D call uncertain. This sequence was found in a woman aged 40 to 50 who had recovered from COVID-19. Sequencing input: PBMCs or T cells enriched from blood (not recorded which). The CDR3 DNA is TGTGCCAGCAGCTTAGGGGCTGATACGCAGTATTTT. Protein product: CASSLGADTQYF.